The 31 T cell receptor beta chains below come from one sample, sequenced in a study of Graves' ophthalmopathy and Graves' hyperthyroidism. Amplification of TCR beta CDR3 regions used RNA transcripts. HTBI primers were used in a first-round RT-PCR, which preceded a second-round multiplex PCR. One entry per CDR3 protein results from TCRdb running MiXCR on the multiplex PCR reads. This table holds 740,000 or so distinct CDR3 sequences, 40% found once. Sequencing input: peripheral blood. Receptors were obtained from an adult man with Graves' ophthalmopathy.

This clonotype was seen many times. A much more abundant neighbour one base away suggests this may be a read error. The chain couples TRBV2 to TRBJ1-1; no reliable D call. The germline V and J ends were trimmed by 2 bases and 0 bases, with 4 bases remaining between them. The CDR3 has 13 amino acids. Per the germline V gene, CDR1 is SNHLY and CDR2 is FYNNEI. The CDR3 sequence is CASSEYMNTEAFF. The CDR3 DNA reads as TGTGCCAGCAGTGAATACATGAACACTGAAGCTTTCTTT.

J is TRBJ2-5 and V is TRBV20-1; the D is unclear. V lost 0 bases and J lost 5, with 16 bases in between. This CDR3 contains 15 residues. Looked up from germline, CDR1 is DFQATT and CDR2 is SNEGSKA (reference sequence). The DNA for the CDR3 is TGCAGTGCTAGAGATGGTGGAGAATATGGGGAGACCCAGTACTTC. This codes for CSARDGGEYGETQYF.

This rearrangement joins TRBV2 to TRBJ2-7; 8 nucleotides line up with TRBD1. The J segment lost 6 bases and the V segment lost 6 bases, leaving 13 bases of the junction unmatched. CDR1 SNHLY and CDR2 FYNNEI come from the germline V gene. This CDR3 spans 15 amino acids. CDR3 sequence (DNA): TGTGCCAGCAGACGCGCCGGACAGGGAGGCGTCGAGCAGTACTTC. Its protein is CASRRAGQGGVEQYF.

This clonotype was counted many times. The rearrangement links TRBV19 to TRBJ1-6; possible D gene TRBD1, 5 bases. This CDR3 has 14 amino acids. The germline CDR1 and CDR2 sequences are LNHDA and SQIVND (reference sequence). Between the trimmed V and J ends, which lost 5 bases and 10 bases, there was a span of 15 bases. The CDR3 bases are TGTGCCAGTAGTGCGGACAAGGTCGACTCACCCCTCCACTTT. It encodes CASSADKVDSPLHF.

Here the CDR3 reads CSVGGQGSGYTF. CDR3 DNA: TGCAGCGTTGGCGGACAGGGGTCTGGCTACACCTTC. The rearrangement joins TRBV29-1 to TRBJ1-2, with 9 bases matching TRBD1. The CDR3 has 12 amino acids. Germline V gene data show CDR1 as SQVTM and CDR2 as ANQGSEA. With V trimmed by 4 bases and J by 7 bases, 4 bases remained unmatched. The full variable domain, in which reference TRBV29-1 and TRBJ1-2 provide the parts outside the CDR3, is SAVISQKPSRDICQRGTSLTIQCQVDSQVTMMFWYRQQPGQSLTLIATANQGSEATYESGFVIDKFPISRPNLTFSTLTVSNMSPEDSSIYLCSVGGQGSGYTFGSGTRLTVV.

The chain links TRBV20-1 to TRBJ1-1; D is perhaps TRBD1 (6 bases). Trimming cost V 0 bases and J 8 bases, with 13 bases left between them. Per the germline V gene, CDR1 is DFQATT and CDR2 is SNEGSKA (reference sequence). This CDR3 spans 13 amino acids. The CDR3 DNA is TGCAGTGCTAGAGATAATAACAGGGAGGAAGCTTTCTTT. Protein: CSARDNNREEAFF.

The CDR3 sequence is CAISPEERVSETQYF. CDR3 bases: TGTGCCATCAGCCCTGAAGAGCGGGTGTCAGAGACCCAGTACTTC. V gene TRBV10-3 combines with J gene TRBJ2-5; a possible D gene is TRBD2 (6 bases). Germline loops: CDR1 ENHRY, CDR2 SYGVKD. V lost 6 bases, J lost 4 bases, and 18 bases lay in between. The CDR3 sequence is 15 residues long.

This clonotype came up a few times. The rearrangement joins TRBV5-5 to TRBJ2-7, with TRBD1 matching over 12 bases. V lost 4 bases, J lost 7 bases, and 6 bases stayed unmatched. Germline V gene lookup returns CDR1 SGHKS and CDR2 YYEKEE (reference sequence). This CDR3 comprises 14 residues. The DNA for the CDR3 is TGTGCCAGCAGCGCGGGACAGGGGGCCGGAGAGCAGTACTTC. As protein: CASSAGQGAGEQYF.

The gene calls are TRBV5-5 and TRBJ2-7; D uncertain. This CDR3 has 9 amino acids. Per germline, CDR1 SGHKS and CDR2 YYEKEE (reference sequence). V lost 3 bases, J lost 12 bases, and 7 bases lay in between. The chain's CDR3 is CASSSAPYF. CDR3 DNA sequence: TGTGCCAGCAGCTCAGCGCCGTACTTC.

This sequence joins TRBV20-1 and TRBJ2-7, with D maybe TRBD2 (6 bases). CDR1 is DFQATT, CDR2 SNEGSKA, per germline (reference sequence). This CDR3 has 14 residues. V dropped 2 bases and J dropped 9 bases, with 20 bases sitting between them. The CDR3 protein is CSARKPTGQEGQYF. In DNA form, the CDR3 reads TGCAGTGCTAGAAAACCTACGGGTCAGGAGGGGCAGTACTTC.

This clonotype appeared a single time. This could be a read error, since a much larger clone is one nucleotide away. The gene calls are TRBV9 and TRBJ1-3, with a possible D match to TRBD1 (6 bases). Germline-derived CDR1 and CDR2 are SGDLS and YYNGEE. Trimming shortened V by 0 bases and J by 2 bases, and 9 bases separated the two germline ends. The CDR3 has 15 amino acids. CDR3: CASSVGQEAGNTIYF. In nucleotides, the CDR3 is TGTGCCAGCAGCGTAGGACAGGAGGCTGGAAACACCATATATTTT.

The CDR3 coding sequence is TGTGCCAGCAGCTTAAGGAGGGGCGGGGGCTACACCTTC. It is translated as CASSLRRGGGYTF. The chain joins TRBV5-6 to TRBJ1-2; D is possibly TRBD1 (5 bases). Germline-derived CDR1 and CDR2 are SGHDT and YYEEEE. V was cut by 2 bases and J by 8 bases, with 13 bases left in between. This CDR3 contains 13 residues.

The gene calls are TRBV29-1 and TRBJ2-5, with D perhaps TRBD2 (6 bases). The CDR3 contains 13 residues. Between the trimmed V and J ends, which lost 7 bases and 5 bases, there was a span of 17 bases. The germline CDR1 and CDR2 sequences are SQVTM and ANQGSEA. The CDR3 here is CSARLVFGETQYF. CDR3 nucleotide sequence: TGCAGCGCTCGACTAGTCTTCGGGGAGACCCAGTACTTC.

The chain employs TRBV19 and TRBJ1-4, with a possible D match to TRBD1 (6 bases). V was pared by 8 bases and J by 0 bases, with 10 bases between. The CDR3 is made up of 14 amino acids. Per the germline V gene, CDR1 is LNHDA and CDR2 is SQIVND (reference sequence). As DNA, the CDR3 is TGTGCCAGTGGACAGCAATCAACTAATGAAAAACTGTTTTTT. The encoded protein is CASGQQSTNEKLFF.

The table lists this clonotype with many counts. This chain uses TRBV29-1 with TRBJ2-7, with TRBD1 matching 7 bases. This CDR3 spans 11 amino acids. The ends lost 7 bases at V and 9 bases at J; junction bases unmatched: 9. Germline lookup yields CDR1 SQVTM and CDR2 ANQGSEA. This CDR3 is CSARTGTAQYF. The CDR3 DNA reads as TGCAGCGCTAGAACCGGGACAGCGCAGTACTTC.

This clonotype was observed a few times. At one end the junction does not follow the germline gene, possibly because of a read error. The chain links TRBV7-9 to TRBJ1-1; D is unresolved. The CDR3 loop spans 14 amino acids. Germline V lookup: CDR1 SEHNR, CDR2 FQNEAQ (reference sequence). The CDR3 is CASSQNPFEVGAFF. CDR3 nucleotides: TGCGCCAGCAGCCAGAATCCCTTCGAGGTTGGAGCTTTCTTT.

This clonotype was observed a few times. The V gene is TRBV7-2, the J gene TRBJ2-7, with no clear D. The germline V gene encodes CDR1 SGHTA and CDR2 FQGNSA. V shed 3 bases and J shed 0 bases, with 6 bases lying between them. The CDR3 length is 13 residues. CDR3 region: CASSFTNSYEQYF. The CDR3 region has the DNA TGTGCCAGCAGCTTCACAAACTCCTACGAGCAGTACTTC.

The chain employs TRBV9 and TRBJ1-6; D may be TRBD1 (5 bases). The V gene's germline CDR1 is SGDLS and CDR2 YYNGEE. V lost 4 bases and J lost 6, with 17 bases in between. The CDR3 runs to 16 residues. The chain's CDR3 is CASSPDRRQTNSPLHF. Written as DNA, the CDR3 is TGTGCCAGCAGCCCCGACCGGCGACAGACTAATTCACCCCTCCACTTT.

For this clonotype: A clone one base away is much larger, so this may be a read error. The missing conserved phenylalanine or tryptophan at the end of this CDR3 makes a read error likely. V usage is TRBV15 and J usage is TRBJ2-7; weak D call: TRBD2 (6 bases). The CDR3 loop spans 13 amino acids. The V gene lost 5 bases and the J gene lost 7 bases, with 15 bases spanning the gap. Germline V lookup: CDR1 LNHNV, CDR2 YYDKDF (reference sequence). The CDR3: CATSGGLAREQYL. The CDR3 DNA sequence: TGTGCCACCAGCGGCGGGCTAGCGCGGGAGCAGTACCTC.

This clonotype was seen a few times. This chain connects TRBV6-6 to TRBJ2-5; D is possibly TRBD1 or TRBD2 (5 bases each). V dropped 0 bases and J dropped 5 bases, with 10 bases sitting between them. The germline V gene has CDR1 MNHNY and CDR2 SVGAGI (reference sequence). The CDR3 extends over 14 amino acids. CDR3 loop: CASSYSTRGETQYF. In nucleotides, the CDR3 is TGTGCCAGCAGTTACTCGACGAGGGGTGAGACCCAGTACTTC.

This clonotype was observed a handful of times. The rearrangement joins TRBV6-6 to TRBJ1-5, with a tentative D call TRBD1 (5 bases). Germline V gives CDR1 MNHNY, CDR2 SVGAGI (reference sequence). The CDR3 extends over 15 amino acids. The germline V and J ends were trimmed by 2 bases and 4 bases, with 12 bases remaining between them. CDR3 DNA sequence: TGTGCCAGCAGTTACCTCAACAGGCGGAATCAGCCCCAGCATTTT. Translation gives CASSYLNRRNQPQHF.

The chain links TRBV7-2 to TRBJ1-5; a weak D match, TRBD1 (5 bases). CDR1 and CDR2 (germline): SGHTA, FQGNSA. V lost 5 bases and J lost 3, with 11 bases in between. The CDR3 covers 14 residues. As DNA, the CDR3 is TGTGCCAGCAGCCGAGAGGGGTTCAATCAGCCCCAGCATTTT. Encoded protein: CASSREGFNQPQHF.

This clonotype was detected ten times or more. The rearrangement uses TRBV15 and TRBJ2-7; D uncertain. CDR1 is LNHNV, CDR2 YYDKDF, per germline (reference sequence). The V and J ends lost 8 bases and 6 bases respectively, with 17 bases between them. There are 13 residues in the CDR3. CDR3 DNA: TGTGCCACCTCCCCCCGAGGTGACCTCGAGCAGTACTTC. This gives the protein CATSPRGDLEQYF.

The chain carries TRBV2 and TRBJ2-3; TRBD1 or TRBD2 may be the D gene (5 bases each). Germline CDR1 and CDR2: SNHLY and FYNNEI. Trimming took 7 bases from V and 4 from J, leaving 15 bases between them. This CDR3 has 14 residues. The CDR3 DNA sequence: TGTGCCAGCATGAGGGGCAGTTCAGCAGATACGCAGTATTTT. It encodes CASMRGSSADTQYF.

This clonotype was recorded at least ten times. The CDR3 loop is CASSNVGNTIYF. The DNA of the CDR3 is TGTGCCAGCAGCAACGTTGGAAACACCATATATTTT. The chain employs TRBV7-6 and TRBJ1-3; no clear D. This CDR3 has 12 residues. The germline V gene has CDR1 SGHVS and CDR2 FNYEAQ. The germline V and J ends were trimmed by 5 bases and 3 bases, with 5 bases remaining between them.

This clonotype was observed many times. The chain has TRBV19 and TRBJ1-2; D not resolved. The germline V gene encodes CDR1 LNHDA and CDR2 SQIVND (reference sequence). The CDR3 has 13 residues. V was clipped by 1 base and J by 2 bases, with 5 bases between them. The CDR3 DNA sequence: TGTGCCAGTAGTATAGCCGGAAACTATGGCTACACCTTC. The encoded protein is CASSIAGNYGYTF.

Remarks on this clonotype: A read error may produce the germline difference seen at one junction end. This chain connects TRBV10-3 to TRBJ1-2; D is unresolved. Germline values: CDR1 ENHRY, CDR2 SYGVKD. This CDR3 has 13 amino acids. This CDR3 is CATSADTGDGYTF. CDR3 DNA sequence: TGTGCCACCAGTGCCGACACGGGCGATGGCTACACCTTC.

This clonotype was detected ten times or more. The DNA for the CDR3 is TGTGCCAGCAGAACAGGGGGTCATGAAAAACTGTTTTTT. It translates to CASRTGGHEKLFF. J is TRBJ1-4 and V is TRBV25-1; 8 bases match TRBD1. CDR1 is MGHDK, CDR2 SYGVNS, per germline. This CDR3 has 13 amino acids. V shed 6 bases, J shed 6 bases, and the junction held 3 bases outside the gene matches.

This clonotype was detected ten times or more. The chain combines TRBV25-1 with TRBJ2-7; 8 bases are shared with TRBD2. Germline CDR1 reads MGHDK; CDR2 reads SYGVNS. After removal of 6 bases from V and 0 bases from J, the junction contained 4 bases not matched to a gene. CDR3 length: 14 amino acids. The CDR3 protein is CASRLSGSSYEQYF. The CDR3 DNA reads TGTGCCAGCAGATTAAGCGGGAGCTCCTACGAGCAGTACTTC.

The sample holds many counts of this clonotype. Written as DNA, the CDR3 is TGTGCCAGCAGTTTCTCACAGGTTAACACTGAAGCTTTCTTT. It is translated as CASSFSQVNTEAFF. V is TRBV12-3 or TRBV12-4 and J is TRBJ1-1; tentatively, D is TRBD1 (5 bases). The CDR3 covers 14 residues. V was trimmed by 3 bases and J by 2 bases, leaving 10 bases between them.

This clonotype was detected only a few times. The chain recombines TRBV20-1 with TRBJ2-7; 8 positions match TRBD2. The germline gives CDR1 DFQATT, CDR2 SNEGSKA (reference sequence). The CDR3 has 15 amino acids. The trim removed 0 bases at V and 3 bases at J, leaving 7 bases unmatched. Here the CDR3 reads CSARDHRRGDYEQYF. CDR3 bases: TGCAGTGCTAGAGATCATAGGCGGGGGGACTACGAGCAGTACTTC.